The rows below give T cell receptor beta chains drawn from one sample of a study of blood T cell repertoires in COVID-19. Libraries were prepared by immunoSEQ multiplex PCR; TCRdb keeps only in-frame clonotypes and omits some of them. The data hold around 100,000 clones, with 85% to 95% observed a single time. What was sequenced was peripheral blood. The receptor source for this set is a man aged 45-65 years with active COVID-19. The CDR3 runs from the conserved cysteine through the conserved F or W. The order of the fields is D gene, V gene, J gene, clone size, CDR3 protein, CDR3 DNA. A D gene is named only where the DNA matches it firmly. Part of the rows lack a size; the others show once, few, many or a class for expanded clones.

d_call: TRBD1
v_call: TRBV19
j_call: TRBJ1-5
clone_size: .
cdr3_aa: CASLPGQGLQHQPQHF
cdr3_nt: TGTGCCAGTCTCCCGGGACAGGGGTTGCAGCATCAGCCCCAGCATTTT

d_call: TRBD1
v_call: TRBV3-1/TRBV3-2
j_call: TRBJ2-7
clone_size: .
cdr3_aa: CATRDRQTSYEQYF
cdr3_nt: TGTGCCACCCGGGACAGACAAACTTCCTACGAGCAGTACTTC

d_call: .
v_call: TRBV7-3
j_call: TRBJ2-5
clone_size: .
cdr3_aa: CASSWAAQETQYF
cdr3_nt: TGTGCCAGCAGCTGGGCAGCCCAAGAGACCCAGTACTTC

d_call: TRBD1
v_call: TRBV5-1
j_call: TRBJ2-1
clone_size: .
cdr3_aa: CASSLRGQGAFNEQFF
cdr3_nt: TGCGCCAGCAGCCTCCGAGGACAGGGGGCCTTCAATGAGCAGTTCTTC

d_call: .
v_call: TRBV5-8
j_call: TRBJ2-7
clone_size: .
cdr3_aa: CASSLGPLGLYF
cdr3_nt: TGTGCCAGCAGCTTGGGACCTTTGGGCTTGTACTTC

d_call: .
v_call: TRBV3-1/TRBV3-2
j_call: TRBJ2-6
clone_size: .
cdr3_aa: CASRPGERRNVLTF
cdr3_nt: TGTGCCAGCAGGCCCGGGGAACGGAGGAACGTCCTGACTTTC

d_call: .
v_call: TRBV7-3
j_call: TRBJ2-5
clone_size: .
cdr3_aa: CASISSAPGSQYF
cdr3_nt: TGTGCCAGCATCTCCTCCGCTCCAGGGTCCCAGTACTTC

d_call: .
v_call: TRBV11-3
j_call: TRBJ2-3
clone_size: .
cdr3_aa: CASSPGEVSDTQYF
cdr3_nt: TGTGCCAGCAGCCCCGGGGAAGTGTCAGATACGCAGTATTTT

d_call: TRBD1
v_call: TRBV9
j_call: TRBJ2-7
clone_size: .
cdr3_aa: CASSAGTGGGYEQYF
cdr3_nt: TGTGCCAGCAGCGCCGGGACAGGGGGCGGCTACGAGCAGTACTTC

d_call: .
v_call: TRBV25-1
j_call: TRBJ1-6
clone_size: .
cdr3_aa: CAILPWSSYNSPLHF
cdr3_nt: TGTGCCATCCTTCCCTGGAGCTCCTATAATTCACCCCTCCACTTT

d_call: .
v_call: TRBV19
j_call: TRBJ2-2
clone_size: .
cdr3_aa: CASSPSFGNTGELFF
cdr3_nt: TGTGCCAGTAGTCCTAGTTTCGGCAACACCGGGGAGCTGTTTTTT

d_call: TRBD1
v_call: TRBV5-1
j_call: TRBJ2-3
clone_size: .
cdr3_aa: CASSLTGPADTQYF
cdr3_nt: TGCGCCAGCAGCCTGACAGGGCCCGCAGATACGCAGTATTTT

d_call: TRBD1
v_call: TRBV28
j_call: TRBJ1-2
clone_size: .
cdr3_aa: CASRPGQGPYGYTF
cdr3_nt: TGTGCCAGCAGACCGGGACAGGGCCCATATGGCTACACCTTC

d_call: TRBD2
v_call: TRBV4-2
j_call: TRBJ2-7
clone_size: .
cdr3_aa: CASSQEKTSGSYEQYF
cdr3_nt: TGTGCCAGCAGCCAAGAGAAAACTAGCGGGAGTTACGAGCAGTACTTC

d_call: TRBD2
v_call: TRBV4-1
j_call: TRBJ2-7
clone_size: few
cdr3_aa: CASSSGTSGTYEQYF
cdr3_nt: TGCGCCAGCAGCTCCGGGACTAGCGGAACCTACGAGCAGTACTTC

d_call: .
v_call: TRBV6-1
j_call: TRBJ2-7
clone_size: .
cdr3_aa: CASSEGAFPFYEQYF
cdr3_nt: TGTGCCAGCAGTGAGGGGGCCTTCCCTTTCTACGAGCAGTACTTC

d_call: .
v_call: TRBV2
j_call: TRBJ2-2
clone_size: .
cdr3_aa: CASRLLVGQAGPNTGELFF
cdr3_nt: TGTGCCAGCAGATTGCTGGTAGGACAGGCGGGGCCGAACACCGGGGAGCTGTTTTTT

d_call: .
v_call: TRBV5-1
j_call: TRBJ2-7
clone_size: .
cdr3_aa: CASSPWAGAPYEQYF
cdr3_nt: TGCGCCAGCAGCCCGTGGGCGGGTGCACCCTACGAGCAGTACTTC

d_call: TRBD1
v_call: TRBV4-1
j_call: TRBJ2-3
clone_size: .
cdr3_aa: CASSPRQGSADTQYF
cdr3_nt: TGCGCCAGCAGCCCCCGACAGGGGAGCGCAGATACGCAGTATTTT

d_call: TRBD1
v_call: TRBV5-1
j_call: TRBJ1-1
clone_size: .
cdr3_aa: CASSKQGGTEAFF
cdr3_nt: TGCGCCAGCAGCAAACAGGGGGGAACTGAAGCTTTCTTT

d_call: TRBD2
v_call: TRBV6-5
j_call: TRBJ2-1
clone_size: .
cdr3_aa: CASSSLAGVYNEQFF
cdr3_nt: TGTGCCAGCAGTTCCTTAGCGGGAGTGTACAATGAGCAGTTCTTC

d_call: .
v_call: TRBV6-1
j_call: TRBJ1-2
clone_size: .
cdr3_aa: CASSEGQEAGYTF
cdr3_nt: TGTGCCAGCAGTGAAGGACAGGAGGCTGGCTACACCTTC

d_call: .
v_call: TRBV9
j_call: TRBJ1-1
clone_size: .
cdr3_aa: CASSVRSGQGTEAFF
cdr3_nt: TGTGCCAGCAGCGTTCGCAGTGGGCAGGGGACTGAAGCTTTCTTT

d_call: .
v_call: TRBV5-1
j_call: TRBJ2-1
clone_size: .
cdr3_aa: CASSPTGLSEQFF
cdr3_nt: TGCGCCAGCAGCCCCACAGGGCTGAGTGAGCAGTTCTTC

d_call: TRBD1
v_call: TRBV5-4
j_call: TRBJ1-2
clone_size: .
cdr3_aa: CASSLRTGEGGYTF
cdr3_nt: TGTGCCAGCAGCCTTCGGACAGGAGAAGGTGGCTACACCTTC

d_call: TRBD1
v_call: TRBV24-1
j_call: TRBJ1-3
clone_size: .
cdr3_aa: CATSGGGQGEAGNTIYF
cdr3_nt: TGTGCCACCAGTGGCGGTGGACAGGGGGAAGCTGGAAACACCATATATTTT

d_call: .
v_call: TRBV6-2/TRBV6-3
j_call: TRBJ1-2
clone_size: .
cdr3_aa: CASSYGQGNGYTF
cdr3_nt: TGTGCCAGCAGTTACGGGCAGGGGAATGGCTACACCTTC

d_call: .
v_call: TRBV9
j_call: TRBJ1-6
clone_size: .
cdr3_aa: CASSGDGLYNSPLHF
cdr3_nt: TGTGCCAGCAGCGGAGACGGACTGTATAATTCACCCCTCCACTTT

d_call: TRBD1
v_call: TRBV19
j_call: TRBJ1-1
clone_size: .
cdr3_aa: CASSIGDRVYTEAFF
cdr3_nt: TGTGCCAGTAGTATTGGGGACAGGGTTTACACTGAAGCTTTCTTT

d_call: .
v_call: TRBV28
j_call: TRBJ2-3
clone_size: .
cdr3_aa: CACKGGTPSTDTQYF
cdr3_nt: TGTGCTTGCAAAGGAGGGACGCCTAGCACAGATACGCAGTATTTT

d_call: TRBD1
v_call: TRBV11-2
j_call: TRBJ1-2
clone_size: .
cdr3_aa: CASSLTGSGYTF
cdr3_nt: TGTGCCAGCAGCTTGACAGGGTCTGGCTACACCTTC

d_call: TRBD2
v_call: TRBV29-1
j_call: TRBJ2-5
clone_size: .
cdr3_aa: CSGRGLANQETQYF
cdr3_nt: TGCAGCGGACGCGGACTAGCGAACCAAGAGACCCAGTACTTC

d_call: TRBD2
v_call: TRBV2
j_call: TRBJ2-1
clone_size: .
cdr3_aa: CASSNSGGYNEQFF
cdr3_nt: TGTGCCAGCAGCAATAGCGGGGGCTACAATGAGCAGTTCTTC

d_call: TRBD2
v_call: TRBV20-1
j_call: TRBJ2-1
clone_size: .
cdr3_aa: CSASLPGLAGGHEQFF
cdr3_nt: TGCAGTGCTAGTCTGCCGGGACTAGCGGGAGGGCATGAGCAGTTCTTC

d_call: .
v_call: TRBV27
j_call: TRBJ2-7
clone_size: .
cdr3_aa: CASSLSRGNYEQYF
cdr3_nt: TGTGCCAGCAGTTTATCAAGGGGGAACTACGAGCAGTACTTC

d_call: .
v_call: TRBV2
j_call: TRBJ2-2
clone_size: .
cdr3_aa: CASQRMQNTGELFF
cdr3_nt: TGTGCCAGCCAGCGAATGCAAAACACCGGGGAGCTGTTTTTT

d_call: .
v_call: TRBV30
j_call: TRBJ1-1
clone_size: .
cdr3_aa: CAWSFRANTEAFF
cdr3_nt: TGTGCCTGGAGTTTCCGAGCGAACACTGAAGCTTTCTTT

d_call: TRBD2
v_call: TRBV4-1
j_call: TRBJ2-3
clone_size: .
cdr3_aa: CASSHPTWGGSADTQYF
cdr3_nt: TGCGCCAGCAGCCACCCCACGTGGGGCGGGAGTGCAGATACGCAGTATTTT

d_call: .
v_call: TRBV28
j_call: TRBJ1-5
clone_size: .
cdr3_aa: CASSPPGQGKAQPQHF
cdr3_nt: TGTGCCAGCAGTCCGCCCGGGCAGGGGAAGGCTCAGCCCCAGCATTTT

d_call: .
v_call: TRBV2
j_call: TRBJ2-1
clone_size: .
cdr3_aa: CASSGSGHTANEQFF
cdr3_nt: TGTGCCAGCAGTGGCAGCGGTCACACGGCCAATGAGCAGTTCTTC

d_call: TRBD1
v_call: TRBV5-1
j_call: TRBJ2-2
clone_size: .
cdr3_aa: CASSATGTGVTGELFF
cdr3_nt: TGCGCCAGCAGCGCAACCGGGACAGGGGTCACCGGGGAGCTGTTTTTT

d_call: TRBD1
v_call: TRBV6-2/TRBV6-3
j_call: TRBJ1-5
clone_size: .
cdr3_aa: CASSAPGQGARGNQPQHF
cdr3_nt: TGTGCCAGCAGTGCCCCGGGACAGGGGGCGCGGGGCAATCAGCCCCAGCATTTT

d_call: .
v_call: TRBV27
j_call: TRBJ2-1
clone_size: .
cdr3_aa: CASSRGLRGLLSSYNEQFF
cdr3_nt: TGTGCCAGCAGTAGAGGACTTCGAGGATTATTAAGCTCCTACAATGAGCAGTTCTTC

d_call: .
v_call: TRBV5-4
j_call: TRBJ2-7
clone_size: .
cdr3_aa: CASPLPPYF
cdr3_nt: TGTGCCAGCCCCCTACCTCCGTACTTC

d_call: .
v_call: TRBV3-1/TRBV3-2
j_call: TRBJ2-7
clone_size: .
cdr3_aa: CASSPSAAPYEQYF
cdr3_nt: TGTGCCAGCAGCCCCTCAGCGGCCCCATACGAGCAGTACTTC

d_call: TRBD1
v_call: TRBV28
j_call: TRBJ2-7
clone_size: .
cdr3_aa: CASHGDRTSSYEQYF
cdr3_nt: TGTGCCAGCCACGGGGACAGAACTAGCTCCTACGAGCAGTACTTC

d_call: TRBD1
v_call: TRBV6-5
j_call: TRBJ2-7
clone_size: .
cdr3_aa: CASRPRQGDYEQYF
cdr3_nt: TGTGCCAGCAGACCCCGACAGGGGGACTACGAGCAGTACTTC

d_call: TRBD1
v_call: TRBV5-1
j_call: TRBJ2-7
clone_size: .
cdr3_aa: CASSLEPRQGRNEQYF
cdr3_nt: TGCGCCAGCAGCTTGGAACCGCGACAGGGTAGAAACGAGCAGTACTTC

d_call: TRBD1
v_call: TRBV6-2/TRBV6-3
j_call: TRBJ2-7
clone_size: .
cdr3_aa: CASSWTGSEQYF
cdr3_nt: TGTGCCAGCAGTTGGACAGGGAGCGAGCAGTACTTC

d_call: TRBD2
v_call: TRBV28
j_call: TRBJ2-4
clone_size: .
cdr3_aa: CASSLLPSSGKNIQYF
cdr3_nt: TGTGCCAGCAGTTTACTGCCTTCTAGCGGCAAAAACATTCAGTACTTC

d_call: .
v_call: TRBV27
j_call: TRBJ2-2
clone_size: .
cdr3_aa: CASSPPRSGSKVTGELFF
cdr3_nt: TGTGCCAGCAGCCCCCCTCGTTCGGGGTCTAAGGTCACCGGGGAGCTGTTTTTT

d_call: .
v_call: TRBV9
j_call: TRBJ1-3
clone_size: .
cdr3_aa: CASSTGLGNTIYF
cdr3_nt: TGTGCCAGCAGCACAGGGTTAGGAAACACCATATATTTT

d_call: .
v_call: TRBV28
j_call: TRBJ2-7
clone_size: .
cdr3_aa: CASTKGDRFTKQYF
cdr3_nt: TGTGCCAGCACCAAGGGGGACCGATTTACGAAGCAGTACTTC

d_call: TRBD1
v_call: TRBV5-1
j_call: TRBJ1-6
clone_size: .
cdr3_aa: CASSLSVRQGGSPLHF
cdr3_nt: TGCGCCAGCAGCTTGAGCGTCCGACAGGGTGGATCACCCCTCCACTTT

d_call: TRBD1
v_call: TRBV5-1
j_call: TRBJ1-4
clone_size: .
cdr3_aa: CASSSGQGREKLFF
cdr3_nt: TGCGCCAGCAGCTCCGGACAGGGGAGGGAAAAACTGTTTTTT

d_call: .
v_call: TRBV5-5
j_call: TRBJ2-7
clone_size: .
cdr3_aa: CASSFPGGPYEQYF
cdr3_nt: TGTGCCAGCAGCTTTCCGGGTGGCCCCTACGAGCAGTACTTC

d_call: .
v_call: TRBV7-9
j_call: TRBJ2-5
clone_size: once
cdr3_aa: CASSPRGATQETQYF
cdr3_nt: TGTGCCAGCAGCCCCCGAGGAGCCACACAAGAGACCCAGTACTTC

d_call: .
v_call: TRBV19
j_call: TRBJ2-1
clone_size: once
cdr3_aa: CASRGEGEQFF
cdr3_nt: TGTGCCAGTAGGGGAGAAGGTGAGCAGTTCTTC

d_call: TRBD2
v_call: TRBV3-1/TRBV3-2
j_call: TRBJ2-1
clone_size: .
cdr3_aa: CASSQTSLNEQFF
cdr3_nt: TGTGCCAGCAGCCAGACTAGCCTGAATGAGCAGTTCTTC